These 3 T cell receptor beta chains were all obtained from the same sample, sequenced in a study of technical replicates of blood from a handful of donors (dated by TCRdb to about 2017). Library preparation used the immunoSEQ multiplex PCR assay. In TCRdb, the immuneACCESS table is reduced to in-frame sequences with V and J assigned. These tables do not hold every clone; where another copy was compared, an unresolved V gene accounts for under half, and the others remain unexplained. Present in this sample are 66,000 or so clones, approximately 97% of which were seen just once. Approximately 0.19% of the sample comes from the top ten. The sequencing input was T cells isolated from PBMCs. The source is a human donor in good health.

V and J are TRBV6-1 and TRBJ2-3; perhaps TRBD2 as D (5 bases). Trimming removed 0 bases at V and 2 bases at J, with 12 bases between. Germline CDR1 and CDR2: MNHNS and SASEGT. The CDR3 spans 16 residues. The CDR3 spells CASSEAAGENTDTQYF. The CDR3 nucleotides are TGTGCCAGCAGTGAAGCGGCTGGGGAGAACACAGATACGCAGTATTTT.

The genes are TRBV10-3 and TRBJ2-7; D is uncertain. Trimming took 8 bases from V and 0 from J, leaving 8 bases between them. This CDR3 has 12 amino acids. Germline lookup yields CDR1 ENHRY and CDR2 SYGVKD. CDR3 loop: CAIAGSSYEQYF. DNA for the CDR3: TGTGCCATCGCAGGCAGCTCCTACGAGCAGTACTTC.

The rearrangement joins TRBV4-1 to TRBJ1-4; TRBD1 agrees at 11 bases. The germline V gene has CDR1 MGHRA and CDR2 YSYEKL. The CDR3 totals 18 residues. V lost 1 base and J lost 6; bases outside the gene matches: 10. CDR3 in amino acids: CASSQVIARTGGDEKLFF. CDR3 DNA sequence: TGCGCCAGCAGCCAAGTTATAGCACGGACAGGGGGCGATGAAAAACTGTTTTTT.